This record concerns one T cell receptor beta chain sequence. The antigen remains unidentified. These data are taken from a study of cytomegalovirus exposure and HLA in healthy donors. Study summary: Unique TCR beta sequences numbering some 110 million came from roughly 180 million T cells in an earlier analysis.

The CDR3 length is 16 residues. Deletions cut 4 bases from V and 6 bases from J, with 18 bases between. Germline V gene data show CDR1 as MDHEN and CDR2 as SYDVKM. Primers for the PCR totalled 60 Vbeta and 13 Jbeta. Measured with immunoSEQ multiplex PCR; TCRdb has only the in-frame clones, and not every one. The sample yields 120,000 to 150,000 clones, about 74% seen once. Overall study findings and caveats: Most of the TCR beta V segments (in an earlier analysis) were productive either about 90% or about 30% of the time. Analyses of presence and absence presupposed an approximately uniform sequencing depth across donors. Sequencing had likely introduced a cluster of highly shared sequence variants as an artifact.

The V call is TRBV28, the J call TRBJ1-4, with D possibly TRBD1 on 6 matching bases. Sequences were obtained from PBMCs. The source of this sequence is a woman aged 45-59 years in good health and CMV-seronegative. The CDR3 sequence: CASSSLKWGLDEKLFF. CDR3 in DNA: TGTGCCAGCAGTTCCCTCAAATGGGGGCTTGATGAAAAACTGTTTTTT.